What follows is one T cell receptor beta chain and its context. Its antigen is currently unknown. Deletions cut 2 bases from V and 0 bases from J, with 14 bases between. The CDR3 has 16 residues. Per the germline V gene, CDR1 is SGHKS and CDR2 is YYEKEE (reference sequence). PCR used 60 Vbeta primers and 13 Jbeta primers. TCRdb keeps only in-frame clones here, not all; method: immunoSEQ multiplex PCR. There are 150,000 to 250,000 clones in the sample; roughly four fifths occur only once, and 1.9% lies in the top ten. The data were obtained in a study of cytomegalovirus exposure and HLA in healthy donors. Study summary: Early on, a data release was issued that held about 85 million unique TCRs from HLA-typed donors. Genotyping showed 81% of 300 to 450 donors falling in the Caucasian-associated ancestry cluster. Study-wide results and limits: 164 TCR beta chains were listed as cytomegalovirus-associated. Previous analysis showed most TCR beta V segments were productive about 90% or about 30% of the time.

Specimen: PBMCs. The source is a man aged 30 to 39 in good health and CMV-seronegative. V gene TRBV5-5 combines with J gene TRBJ1-1; perhaps TRBD1 as D (5 bases). The CDR3 DNA reads TGTGCCAGCAGCTTCGCGGGGTGGGGCATGAACACTGAAGCTTTCTTT. It specifies CASSFAGWGMNTEAFF. Full variable domain (rest looked up from reference TRBV5-5 and TRBJ1-1): DAGVTQSPTHLIKTRGQQVTLRCSPISGHKSVSWYQQVLGQGPQFIFQYYEKEERGRGNFPDRFSARQFPNYSSELNVNALLLGDSALYLCASSFAGWGMNTEAFFGQGTRLTVV.